The source of this T cell receptor (beta chain) is a study of neurological immune-mediated disorders. The sample holds many counts of this clonotype. Its antigen is not identified. Whole-study findings and limits: The most TCR clonal expansion was seen in HTLV-1-associated myelopathy, and the least was seen in multiple sclerosis, which fell below healthy controls. The authors found no clinical or MRI feature associated with the multiple sclerosis repertoire cluster.

Trimming removed 4 bases at V and 5 bases at J, with 14 bases between. Germline lookup yields CDR1 LGHDT and CDR2 YNNKEL (reference sequence). The CDR3 contains 15 residues. Template-switch 5'RACE cDNA synthesis added a 10-nucleotide unique molecular identifier. TCRdb re-called the 5' RACE reads through MiXCR, storing one row per CDR3 protein. This table holds 50,000 or so distinct CDR3 sequences, about 3.7% found once. Input material: PBMCs. This TCR derives from a man aged 60 to 75 with multiple sclerosis. This chain uses TRBV3-1 with TRBJ2-2; possible D gene TRBD2, 5 bases. The CDR3 coding sequence is TGTGCCAGCAGCCGGGTGGGAGATAGGACCGGGGAGCTGTTTTTT. Translating it yields CASSRVGDRTGELFF.